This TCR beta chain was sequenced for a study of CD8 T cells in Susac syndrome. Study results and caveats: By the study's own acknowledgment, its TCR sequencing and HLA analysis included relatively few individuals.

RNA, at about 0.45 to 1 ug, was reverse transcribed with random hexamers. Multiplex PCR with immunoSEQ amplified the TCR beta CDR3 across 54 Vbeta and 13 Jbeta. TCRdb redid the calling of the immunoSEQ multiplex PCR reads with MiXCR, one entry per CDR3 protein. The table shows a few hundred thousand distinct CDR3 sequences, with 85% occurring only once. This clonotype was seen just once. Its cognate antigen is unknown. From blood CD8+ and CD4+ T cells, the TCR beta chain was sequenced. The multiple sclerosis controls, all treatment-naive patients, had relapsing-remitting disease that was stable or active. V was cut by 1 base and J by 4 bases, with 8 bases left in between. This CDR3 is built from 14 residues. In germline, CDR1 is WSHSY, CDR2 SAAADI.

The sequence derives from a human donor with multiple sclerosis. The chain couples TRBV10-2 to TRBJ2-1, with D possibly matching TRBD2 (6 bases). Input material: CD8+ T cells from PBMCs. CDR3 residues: CASSELGLYNEQFF. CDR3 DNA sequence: TGCGCCAGCAGTGAGTTGGGACTGTACAATGAGCAGTTCTTC.